The T cell receptor (beta chain) described here comes from a study of T-cell memory formation after mild COVID-19. Whole-study findings and limits: Detection of some responders pre-infection suggested pre-existing cross-reactive memory T cells participated.

This clonotype showed up just a few times. Its antigen is still unknown. TCRdb re-called the 5' RACE reads through MiXCR, storing one row per CDR3 protein. The sample lists 530,000 or so distinct CDR3 sequences, 17% occurring once. V trimming: 5 bases; J trimming: 7 bases; junction bases outside the gene matches: 6. The CDR3 runs 14 residues. The V gene's germline CDR1 is SGHNT and CDR2 YENEEA. This chain links TRBV11-3 with TRBJ2-2; 8 bases agree with TRBD1. The sample was PBMCs or a T cell subset sorted from them (not recorded which). This clonotype was sampled from an adult woman who had mild COVID-19 (a few samples of this study predate the infection). Cell type and time point are not known. The CDR3 region is CASSLRGLVGELFF. As DNA, the CDR3 is TGTGCCAGCAGCCTCAGGGGGCTGGTCGGGGAGCTGTTTTTT.